The 26 T cell receptor beta chains reported below all come from one sample, sequenced in a study of shared clonotypes between healthy human individuals. TCRdb keeps only in-frame clones here, not all; method: immunoSEQ multiplex PCR. The table lists 2 million to 2.5 million clones, approximately 96% of them singletons. The sample was naive CD4+ T cells sorted from blood. Subset here: CD45RA+ positively selected. The receptors were gathered from a man aged 18 to 35 in good health.

The rearrangement links TRBV15 to TRBJ2-4; 9 bases map to TRBD1. J lost 2 bases, V lost 6 bases, and 14 bases had no gene match. Germline CDR1 reads LNHNV; CDR2 reads YYDKDF (reference sequence). This CDR3 region has 18 residues. The CDR3, as DNA: TGTGCCACCAGTATCCCCCGGGACAGGGATGTGTCCAAAAACATTCAGTACTTC. As protein: CATSIPRDRDVSKNIQYF.

The rearrangement links TRBV5-1 to TRBJ2-5, with 10 bases that match TRBD2. J was trimmed by 4 bases and V by 0 bases; bases with no gene match: 6. The V gene's germline CDR1 is SGHRS and CDR2 YFSETQ. The CDR3 spans 16 residues. CDR3: CASSLDSGGSGETQYF. CDR3 nucleotide sequence: TGCGCCAGCAGCTTGGATAGCGGGGGGTCGGGAGAGACCCAGTACTTC.

The chain employs TRBV5-4 and TRBJ2-1, with D tentatively TRBD2 (6 bases). Trimming removed 4 bases at V and 10 bases at J, with 18 bases between. The CDR3 length is 14 residues. Germline V gene data show CDR1 as SGHNT and CDR2 as YYREEE (reference sequence). CDR3 bases: TGTGCCAGCAGCATTGGACCGGGGGAATGGGAGCAGTTCTTC. As protein: CASSIGPGEWEQFF.

The chain couples TRBV18 to TRBJ1-3; 9 positions agree with TRBD1. Germline CDR1 KGHSH, CDR2 LQKENI. Trimming cost V 4 bases and J 6 bases; bases outside gene matches: 7. The CDR3 contains 15 residues. CDR3 protein: CASSRAQGAKNTIYF. Written as DNA, the CDR3 is TGTGCCAGCTCACGCGCACAGGGGGCGAAAAACACCATATATTTT.

V and J are TRBV29-1 and TRBJ2-7, with TRBD2 matching 8 bases. CDR1 and CDR2 (germline): SQVTM, ANQGSEA. Trimming removed 7 bases from V and 3 bases from J; junction bases left unmatched: 14. The CDR3 spans 15 residues. The CDR3 nucleotides read TGCAGCGCAGCAGCCCACGGACTAGCCGACTACGAGCAGTACTTC. Translation gives CSAAAHGLADYEQYF.

This chain links TRBV4-3 with TRBJ2-3; D is ambiguous. This CDR3 comprises 14 residues. Germline V CDR1 and CDR2: LGHNA, YSLEER. Trimming removed 0 bases from V and 8 bases from J, with 12 bases in between. The CDR3: CASSQDHYKATQYF. CDR3 nucleotides: TGCGCCAGCAGCCAAGACCATTATAAGGCTACGCAGTATTTT.

The chain recombines TRBV28 with TRBJ2-1; possibly TRBD2 for D (7 bases). V shed 5 bases and J shed 5 bases, with 22 bases lying between them. The CDR3 length is 17 residues. CDR1 and CDR2 (germline): MDHEN, SYDVKM. The DNA of the CDR3 is TGTGCCAGCAGTCCCCGGAGGGGGGGGTTGCTCGACAATGAGCAGTTCTTC. Translating gives CASSPRRGGLLDNEQFF.

The chain employs TRBV6-5 and TRBJ2-7, with unresolved D. The CDR3 contains 13 residues. Germline V lookup: CDR1 MNHEY, CDR2 SVGAGI. V lost 5 bases, J lost 5 bases, and 13 bases lay in between. The CDR3 bases are TGTGCCAGCAGTACCCTGGCTTTTGACGAGCAGTACTTC. Its protein is CASSTLAFDEQYF.

J is TRBJ1-1 and V is TRBV19; possibly TRBD1 for D (5 bases). V was clipped by 0 bases and J by 1 base, with 12 bases between them. The CDR3 sequence is 16 residues long. Germline-derived CDR1 and CDR2 are LNHDA and SQIVND (reference sequence). The CDR3 DNA sequence: TGTGCCAGTAGTATAGATCTGGAGGGGAAGAACACTGAAGCTTTCTTT. Residues: CASSIDLEGKNTEAFF.

Worth noting for this clone: Other DNA sequences from this sample encode an identical CDR3 as well. This chain uses TRBV19 with TRBJ1-6, with a possible D match to TRBD1 (6 bases). Germline V lookup: CDR1 LNHDA, CDR2 SQIVND (reference sequence). V lost 6 bases and J lost 4, with 10 bases in between. The CDR3 consists of 14 residues. CDR3: CASSETGYNSPLHF. The CDR3 DNA reads as TGTGCCAGTAGCGAGACAGGATATAATTCACCCCTCCACTTT.

The chain employs TRBV9 and TRBJ2-7; D is ambiguous. CDR3 length: 14 amino acids. From germline, CDR1 is SGDLS and CDR2 YYNGEE. V gave up 0 bases and J gave up 3 bases, with 10 bases separating them. The CDR3, as DNA: TGTGCCAGCAGCGTAGCTACCGTTAGCTACGAGCAGTACTTC. Protein sequence: CASSVATVSYEQYF.

With regard to this clone: Distinct nucleotide sequences in the sample also encode this CDR3. This chain links TRBV5-1 with TRBJ2-7; the match to TRBD2 covers 13 bases. CDR3 length equals 15 residues. Germline values: CDR1 SGHRS, CDR2 YFSETQ. The junction had 2 bases not matched to a gene; V was cut back by 2 bases and J by 3 bases. CDR3 residues: CASSLGLAGVYEQYF. As DNA, the CDR3 is TGCGCCAGCAGCTTAGGACTAGCGGGAGTCTACGAGCAGTACTTC. Full variable domain (missing parts from reference TRBV5-1 and TRBJ2-7): KAGVTQTPRYLIKTRGQQVTLSCSPISGHRSVSWYQQTPGQGLQFLFEYFSETQRNKGNFPGRFSGRQFSNSRSEMNVSTLELGDSALYLCASSLGLAGVYEQYFGPGTRLTVT.

The V call is TRBV2, the J call TRBJ2-3; D remains unclear. CDR3 length equals 10 residues. Germline V gene data show CDR1 as SNHLY and CDR2 as FYNNEI. V lost 9 bases, J lost 5 bases, and 6 bases lay in between. The CDR3 here is CASKIDTQYF. CDR3 bases: TGTGCCAGTAAGATAGATACGCAGTATTTT.

In its sample, this clone was seen once. The chain joins TRBV7-2 to TRBJ1-5, with 9 nucleotides matching TRBD1. CDR1 and CDR2 from the germline V gene are SGHTA and FQGNSA. The CDR3 length is 17 residues. Trimming at V came to 5 bases and at J to 3 bases, leaving 11 bases not matched to a gene. The CDR3 DNA reads as TGTGCCAGCAGCACCGGGACAGGGATGGGTCTCAATCAGCCCCAGCATTTT. This codes for CASSTGTGMGLNQPQHF.

About this clone itself: The same CDR3 arises from other DNA sequences in this sample as well. The V and J genes are TRBV5-4 and TRBJ2-3; D gene unclear. The V end lost 1 base, the J end lost 2 bases, and 5 bases lay between the germline ends. The germline V gene encodes CDR1 SGHNT and CDR2 YYREEE (reference sequence). This CDR3 comprises 13 residues. The CDR3 DNA reads as TGTGCCAGCAGCTTGAGGGACACAGATACGCAGTATTTT. Translating it yields CASSLRDTDTQYF.

The DNA of the CDR3 is TGTGCCAGCAGTCAATTTTCGCAAGAGACCCAGTACTTC. It specifies CASSQFSQETQYF. V usage is TRBV7-9 and J usage is TRBJ2-5, with unresolved D. Per germline, CDR1 SEHNR and CDR2 FQNEAQ (reference sequence). The CDR3 spans 13 residues. V was shortened by 6 bases and J by 2 bases, with 10 bases between the two germline ends.

In this sample, this clone turned up once. The chain combines TRBV11-2 with TRBJ1-2, with 11 bases lining up with TRBD1. The CDR3 is 16 amino acids. Germline CDR1 and CDR2: SGHAT and FQNNGV. Losses at the gene ends were 3 bases for V and 7 bases for J; bases not matched to a gene: 10. The CDR3 DNA follows: TGTGCCAGCAGCTTGGATAGCTGGGGACAGGGGGGTGGCTACACCTTC. It specifies CASSLDSWGQGGGYTF.

CDR3 DNA: TGTGCCAGCAGCTTAGGGAGAGGGGGCGCTGAAAAACTGTTTTTT. Its protein is CASSLGRGGAEKLFF. The chain links TRBV11-3 to TRBJ1-4, with 7 nucleotides matching TRBD1. CDR1 SGHNT and CDR2 YENEEA come from the germline V gene. The V segment lost 1 base and the J segment 7 bases; nucleotides outside the gene matches: 6. This CDR3 is 15 amino acids long. The full variable domain, completed using reference TRBV11-3 and TRBJ1-4, is EAGVVQSPRYKIIEKKQPVAFWCNPISGHNTLYWYLQNLGQGPELLIRYENEEAVDDSQLPKDRFSAERLKGVDSTLKIQPAELGDSAVYLCASSLGRGGAEKLFFGSGTQLSVL.

In the case of this clone: Other DNA sequences in this specimen translate into the identical CDR3. V is TRBV7-9 and J is TRBJ1-4, with TRBD1 matching 11 bases. The CDR3 is made up of 14 amino acids. Germline V gene sequence: CDR1 SEHNR, CDR2 FQNEAQ (reference sequence). J was trimmed by 7 bases and V by 4 bases; bases with no gene match: 2. The CDR3, as DNA: TGTGCCAGCAGCTACGGGACAGGGGGTGAAAAACTGTTTTTT. Protein sequence: CASSYGTGGEKLFF.

The chain links TRBV11-3 to TRBJ2-7; no definite D call. Germline-derived CDR1 and CDR2 are SGHNT and YENEEA. CDR3 length equals 15 residues. V lost 1 base and J lost 0, with 10 bases in between. CDR3 protein: CASSLGGSNSYEQYF. The DNA for the CDR3 is TGTGCCAGCAGCTTAGGGGGAAGCAACTCCTACGAGCAGTACTTC.

Details on this clone: The sample has other DNA sequences that encode this CDR3 too. The V gene is TRBV18, the J gene TRBJ1-5; TRBD1 might be the D (5 bases). Germline loops: CDR1 KGHSH, CDR2 LQKENI. The CDR3 runs to 13 residues. Trimming removed 4 bases at V and 3 bases at J, with 7 bases between. This CDR3 reads CASSQGNNQPQHF. The CDR3 DNA reads TGTGCCAGCTCACAGGGGAACAATCAGCCCCAGCATTTT.

The CDR3 DNA reads TGTGCCAGCACCCGGTTTATGGGGCCCAGGGAGACCCAGTACTTC. It translates to CASTRFMGPRETQYF. V gene TRBV7-9 combines with J gene TRBJ2-5; possibly TRBD1 for D (5 bases). Deletions cut 7 bases from V and 5 bases from J, with 20 bases between. The CDR3 consists of 15 residues. CDR1 and CDR2 from the germline V gene are SEHNR and FQNEAQ (reference sequence). Drawing the rest from reference TRBV7-9 and TRBJ2-5, the complete variable domain is DTGVSQNPRHKITKRGQNVTFRCDPISEHNRLYWYRQTLGQGPEFLTYFQNEAQLEKSRLLSDRFSAERPKGSFSTLEIQRTEQGDSAMYLCASTRFMGPRETQYFGPGTRLLVL.

The chain is built from TRBV19 and TRBJ1-2; D remains unclear. Germline V lookup: CDR1 LNHDA, CDR2 SQIVND (reference sequence). Trimming removed 4 bases from V and 4 bases from J, with 13 bases in between. The CDR3 has 14 amino acids. In DNA form, the CDR3 reads TGTGCCAGTAGTACCAGGACCCGAGTCTATGGCTACACCTTC. It encodes CASSTRTRVYGYTF.

This clone has just one count. V is TRBV18 and J is TRBJ1-1; the D is unclear. The germline V and J ends were trimmed by 2 bases and 10 bases, with 14 bases remaining between them. The CDR3 length is 13 residues. Germline V gene lookup returns CDR1 KGHSH and CDR2 LQKENI. CDR3 in DNA: TGTGCCAGCTCACCAGGATCCGGGGATTTAGCTTTCTTT. Translating it yields CASSPGSGDLAFF.

Turning to this clone: Within the sample, other DNA sequences also encode this same CDR3. The chain couples TRBV7-9 to TRBJ1-3, with D possibly being TRBD1 (5 bases). Germline V gives CDR1 SEHNR, CDR2 FQNEAQ (reference sequence). Trimming pared 5 bases from V and 1 base from J, leaving 9 bases between. This CDR3 comprises 14 residues. In DNA, the CDR3 is TGTGCCAGCAGCAGACAGTCTTCTGGAAACACCATATATTTT. This codes for CASSRQSSGNTIYF. The whole variable domain, filled in from reference TRBV7-9 and TRBJ1-3, reads DTGVSQNPRHKITKRGQNVTFRCDPISEHNRLYWYRQTLGQGPEFLTYFQNEAQLEKSRLLSDRFSAERPKGSFSTLEIQRTEQGDSAMYLCASSRQSSGNTIYFGEGSWLTVV.

J is TRBJ2-1 and V is TRBV5-4; either TRBD1 or TRBD2 may supply D (6 bases each). Trimming cost V 0 bases and J 6 bases, with 16 bases left between them. Germline values: CDR1 SGHNT, CDR2 YYREEE (reference sequence). The CDR3 is 16 amino acids. CDR3 nucleotide sequence: TGTGCCAGCAGCTTGGAAAGGGGGGCCGTCTCCAATGAGCAGTTCTTC. This translates into CASSLERGAVSNEQFF.